These 4 T cell receptor beta chains were sequenced from one sample in a study of spatial heterogeneity in lung cancer. Each CDR3 protein gets one entry after TCRdb re-called the 5' RACE reads with MiXCR. This table has 50,000 to 65,000 distinct CDR3 sequences, less than 10% appearing once. Specified time point: sample taken at primary tumor resection. From tumor, nontumor lung or frozen PBMC, whole RNA was taken unsorted for sequencing. This specimen was PBMCs, taken at surgery. These receptors were collected from a female donor with early-stage non-small cell lung cancer.

This clonotype was detected many times. The rearrangement uses TRBV7-2 and TRBJ2-3; 14 bases are shared with TRBD2. CDR1 and CDR2 from the germline V gene are SGHTA and FQGNSA. Trimming removed 1 base from V and 3 bases from J; junction bases left unmatched: 0. CDR3 length equals 16 residues. The CDR3 loop reads CASSLGLAGGTDTQYF. CDR3 in DNA: TGTGCCAGCAGCTTAGGACTAGCGGGAGGGACAGATACGCAGTATTTT.

This chain links TRBV24-1 with TRBJ2-1; D is ambiguous. The germline V and J ends were trimmed by 1 base and 0 bases, with 6 bases remaining between them. Germline V gene sequence: CDR1 KGHDR, CDR2 SFDVKD. This CDR3 has 15 residues. CDR3 DNA sequence: TGTGCCACCAGTGATTTCGGCGACTCCTACAATGAGCAGTTCTTC. As protein: CATSDFGDSYNEQFF.

Sample share makes this clonotype medium-sized. The chain combines TRBV2 with TRBJ1-3, with a tentative D call TRBD1 (5 bases). The CDR3 is 15 amino acids. Trimming cost V 5 bases and J 2 bases, with 13 bases left between them. Per germline, CDR1 SNHLY and CDR2 FYNNEI. The chain's CDR3 is CASSFRGATGNTIYF. The CDR3 DNA sequence: TGTGCCAGCAGTTTTAGAGGGGCAACTGGAAACACCATATATTTT.

This clonotype appeared many times. The chain links TRBV7-8 to TRBJ1-5; D gene ambiguous. The CDR3 extends over 16 amino acids. V shed 2 bases and J shed 2 bases, with 13 bases lying between them. Germline-derived CDR1 and CDR2 are SGHVS and FQNEAQ. The CDR3 DNA reads TGTGCCAGCAGCTTAAGTATCCGGTCGGGCAATCAGCCCCAGCATTTT. It translates to CASSLSIRSGNQPQHF.